This TCR beta chain stems from a study of blood T cell repertoires in COVID-19. Study information: Some COVID-19 samples were acute and others convalescent; all came from the United States, Italy and Spain.

Assay used: immunoSEQ multiplex PCR; TCRdb lists only in-frame clones, some missing. The sample holds 130,000 or so clones, roughly 77% seen once. The germline V gene has CDR1 MNHEY and CDR2 SVGAGI. CDR3 length: 15 residues. The V gene lost 6 bases and the J gene lost 7 bases, with 18 bases spanning the gap. Sequencing was carried out using peripheral blood. The TCR was taken from a woman aged 70 to 79 with COVID-19, enrolled during active disease. The chain recombines TRBV6-5 with TRBJ2-2, with D possibly being TRBD1 (6 bases). CDR3 bases: TGTGCCAGCAGCCTTGAACAGGGAATTGACGGGGAGCTGTTTTTT. It is translated as CASSLEQGIDGELFF.